This TCR beta chain was documented in a study of shared clonotypes between healthy human individuals. This clone was seen once. Germline CDR1 and CDR2: SGHRS and YFSETQ. This CDR3 contains 17 residues. Germline trimming cut 1 base from V and 6 bases from J; bases unmatched to any gene: 11. Assay: immunoSEQ multiplex PCR; the TCRdb copy retains only in-frame clones and omits some. The sample has some 2 million clones, around 96% seen once. Positively selected for CCR7, the CD45RO-negative cells used as naive CD8 cells excluded terminally differentiated effector memory CD45RA+ cells. The V and J genes are TRBV5-1 and TRBJ2-7, with TRBD2 identical over 12 bases. The sequenced sample consisted of naive CD8+ T cells sorted from blood. This TCR derives from a man between 18 and 29 years old in good health. CDR3 sequence (DNA): TGCGCCAGCAGCTTGCTCACTAGCGGGGGGTCCACCGCCGAGCAGTACTTC. It specifies CASSLLTSGGSTAEQYF.